The clone carrying this T cell receptor beta chain was seen only a few times. J lost 2 bases, V lost 0 bases, and 5 bases had no gene match. Germline loops: CDR1 SGDLS, CDR2 YYNGEE. The CDR3 totals 17 residues. These data originate in a study of blood T cells in healthy people across ages. Sample-barcoded 5' priming and a J-beta primer mix drove a second PCR of about 6 to 12 cycles. TCRdb processed the 5' RACE reads anew with MiXCR; each CDR3 protein has one entry. Of 1.2 million to 1.5 million distinct CDR3 sequences listed, roughly 40% were seen once; the top ten hold roughly 7.7%. Sample: blood. This rearrangement joins TRBV9 to TRBJ2-3; TRBD2 agrees at 11 bases. The TCR comes from a woman under 30 in good health. As DNA, the CDR3 is TGTGCCAGCAGCGTAGGGGCTAGCGGGGGGCTCACAGATACGCAGTATTTT. Its protein is CASSVGASGGLTDTQYF.